The clone carrying this TCR beta chain occurred a few times. Its antigen is still unknown. This record belongs to a study of T cell repertoires in cytomegalovirus infection. Study at large: CMV epitopes in the study were HLA-C-restricted (recently identified) and HLA-B-restricted (well studied).

One entry per CDR3 protein results from TCRdb running MiXCR on the reads. The data show hundreds of thousands of distinct CDR3 sequences, less than 40% seen once. The length of the CDR3 is 16 residues. Trimming pared 2 bases from V and 6 bases from J, leaving 19 bases between. CDR1 and CDR2 from the germline V gene are ENHRY and SYGVKD. The input for sequencing was cultured CD8+ T cells from PBMCs, taken from culture after CMV antigen stimulation. This TCR derives from a human donor in good health (CMV status not recorded). Some clones in this sample may be carry-over from other donors' samples. The genes are TRBV10-3 and TRBJ1-2, with no clear D. CDR3 sequence: CAISEPMDGPADGYTF. The CDR3 DNA reads as TGTGCCATCAGTGAGCCAATGGACGGCCCTGCAGATGGCTACACCTTC.